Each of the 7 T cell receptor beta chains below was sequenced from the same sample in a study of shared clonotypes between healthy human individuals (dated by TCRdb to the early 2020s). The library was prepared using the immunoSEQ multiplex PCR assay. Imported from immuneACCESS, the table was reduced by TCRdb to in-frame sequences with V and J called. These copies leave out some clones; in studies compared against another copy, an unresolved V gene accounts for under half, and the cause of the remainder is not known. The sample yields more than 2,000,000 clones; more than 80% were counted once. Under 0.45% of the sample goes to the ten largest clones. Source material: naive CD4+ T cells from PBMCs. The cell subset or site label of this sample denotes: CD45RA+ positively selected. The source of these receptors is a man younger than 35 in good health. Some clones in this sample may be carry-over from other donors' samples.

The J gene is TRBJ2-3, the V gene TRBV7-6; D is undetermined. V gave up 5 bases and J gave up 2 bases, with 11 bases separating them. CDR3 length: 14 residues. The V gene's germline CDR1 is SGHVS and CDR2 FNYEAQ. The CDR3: CASSPQIDTDTQYF. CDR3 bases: TGTGCCAGCAGCCCGCAGATAGACACAGATACGCAGTATTTT.

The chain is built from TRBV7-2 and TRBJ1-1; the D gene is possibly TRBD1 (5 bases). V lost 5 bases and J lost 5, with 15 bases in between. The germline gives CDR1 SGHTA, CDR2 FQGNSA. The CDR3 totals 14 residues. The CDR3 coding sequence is TGTGCCAGCAGCACATCCGCGGGGGGGACTGAAGCTTTCTTT. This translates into CASSTSAGGTEAFF.

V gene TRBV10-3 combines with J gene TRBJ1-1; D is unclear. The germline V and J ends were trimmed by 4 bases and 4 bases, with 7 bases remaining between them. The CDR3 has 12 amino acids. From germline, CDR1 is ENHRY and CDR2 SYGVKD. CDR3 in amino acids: CAISGTGTEAFF. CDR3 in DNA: TGTGCCATCAGTGGGACGGGCACTGAAGCTTTCTTT.

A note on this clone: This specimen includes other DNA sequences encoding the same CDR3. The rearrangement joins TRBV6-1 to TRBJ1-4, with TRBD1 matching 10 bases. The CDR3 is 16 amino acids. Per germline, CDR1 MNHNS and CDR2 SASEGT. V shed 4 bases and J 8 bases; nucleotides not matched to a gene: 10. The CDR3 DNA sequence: TGTGCCAGCAGTGCCCAGACAGGGGGCGCAGGGGAAAAACTGTTTTTT. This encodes CASSAQTGGAGEKLFF.

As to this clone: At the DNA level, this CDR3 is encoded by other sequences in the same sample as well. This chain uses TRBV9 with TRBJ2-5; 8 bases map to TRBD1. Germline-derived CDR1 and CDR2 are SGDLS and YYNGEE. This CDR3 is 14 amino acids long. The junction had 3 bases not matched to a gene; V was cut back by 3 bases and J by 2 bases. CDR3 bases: TGTGCCAGCAGCGCCCGGACAGGGCAAGAGACCCAGTACTTC. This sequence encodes CASSARTGQETQYF.

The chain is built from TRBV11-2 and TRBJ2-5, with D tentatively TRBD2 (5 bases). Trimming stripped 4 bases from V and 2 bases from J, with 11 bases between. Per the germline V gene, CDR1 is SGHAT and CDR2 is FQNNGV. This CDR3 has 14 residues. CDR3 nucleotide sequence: TGTGCCAGCAGCTATGGAGGCGATCAAGAGACCCAGTACTTC. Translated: CASSYGGDQETQYF.

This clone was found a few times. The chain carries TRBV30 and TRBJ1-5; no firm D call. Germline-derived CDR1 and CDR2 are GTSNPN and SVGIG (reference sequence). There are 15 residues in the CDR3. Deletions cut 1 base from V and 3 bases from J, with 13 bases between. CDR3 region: CAWSGWEADNQPQHF. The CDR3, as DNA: TGTGCCTGGAGTGGCTGGGAAGCGGACAATCAGCCCCAGCATTTT.